Below, 15 T cell receptor beta chains from the same sample are listed, as sequenced in a study of beta chain features in type 1 diabetes. TCRB transcripts that were expressed got sequenced, as all of the isolated RNA had been reverse transcribed. Repertoires were generated with immunoSEQ multiplex PCR, while TCRdb's copy carries only in-frame clones and drops some. The sample lists 860,000 or so clones; 15% to 20% were seen once. Sequencing input: naive CD4+ T cells from blood. The receptors were gathered from a woman aged 18 to 35 in good health.

The CDR3 sequence: CASSVGLAEATSTDTQYF. CDR3 DNA: TGTGCCAGCAGCGTAGGACTAGCGGAAGCGACTAGCACAGATACGCAGTATTTT. The chain recombines TRBV9 with TRBJ2-3; TRBD2 matches 9 bases. The germline CDR1 and CDR2 sequences are SGDLS and YYNGEE. The CDR3 covers 18 residues. The V and J ends lost 0 bases and 0 bases, in that order; junction bases with no gene match: 8.

This clone turned up a few times. The chain couples TRBV11-2 to TRBJ1-2; D gene ambiguous. The CDR3 loop spans 15 amino acids. Germline loops: CDR1 SGHAT, CDR2 FQNNGV. V gave up 1 base and J gave up 3 bases, with 12 bases separating them. The DNA of the CDR3 is TGTGCCAGCAGCTTAGGACCCTACACTTACTATGGCTACACCTTC. This encodes CASSLGPYTYYGYTF.

The gene calls are TRBV6-5 and TRBJ1-3; D remains ambiguous. Germline V gene sequence: CDR1 MNHEY, CDR2 SVGAGI. V lost 6 bases, J lost 4 bases, and 13 bases lay in between. This CDR3 spans 14 amino acids. CDR3 coding DNA: TGTGCCAGCAGCCGGACTGGGCCCGGAAACACCATATATTTT. As protein: CASSRTGPGNTIYF.

This rearrangement joins TRBV18 to TRBJ2-7; D is unclear. CDR3 length equals 13 residues. Germline loops: CDR1 KGHSH, CDR2 LQKENI. V gave up 4 bases and J gave up 3 bases, with 10 bases separating them. CDR3 DNA: TGTGCCAGCTCACGCGTAGCCAACTACGAGCAGTACTTC. Amino acid sequence: CASSRVANYEQYF. The full variable domain, its missing parts supplied by reference TRBV18 and TRBJ2-7, is NAGVMQNPRHLVRRRGQEARLRCSPMKGHSHVYWYRQLPEEGLKFMVYLQKENIIDESGMPKERFSAEFPKEGPSILRIQQVVRGDSAAYFCASSRVANYEQYFGPGTRLTVT.

This clone appeared a few times. The chain joins TRBV28 to TRBJ1-1, with D unclear. The CDR3 has 14 residues. V lost 2 bases, J lost 1 base, and 8 bases lay in between. Germline CDR1 and CDR2: MDHEN and SYDVKM. CDR3 bases: TGTGCCAGCAGTTTACTGCTAAGGAACACTGAAGCTTTCTTT. This codes for CASSLLLRNTEAFF.

This clone has only a few counts. The gene calls are TRBV10-3 and TRBJ2-1; D possibly corresponds to TRBD1 (6 bases). The V gene lost 3 bases and the J gene lost 8 bases, with 17 bases spanning the gap. CDR3 length: 15 residues. The germline V gene encodes CDR1 ENHRY and CDR2 SYGVKD. The CDR3 DNA reads as TGTGCCATCAGTGATAGAGGACAGCGGAGACATGAGCAGTTCTTC. The encoded protein is CAISDRGQRRHEQFF.

This chain links TRBV6-5 with TRBJ1-5; 9 nucleotides align to TRBD1. This CDR3 is built from 15 residues. J lost 4 bases, V lost 5 bases, and 6 bases had no gene match. Germline values: CDR1 MNHEY, CDR2 SVGAGI. The CDR3 DNA sequence: TGTGCCAGCAGTCCAGGGACAGGGAGAAATCAGCCCCAGCATTTT. Its protein is CASSPGTGRNQPQHF.

This clone came up a few times. The chain is built from TRBV11-2 and TRBJ2-5; D call uncertain. The germline V gene has CDR1 SGHAT and CDR2 FQNNGV. Trimming shortened V by 4 bases and J by 2 bases, and 17 bases separated the two germline ends. There are 16 residues in the CDR3. The CDR3 sequence is CASSSRGRTRQETQYF. The CDR3 bases are TGTGCCAGCAGCTCACGCGGTAGGACCCGACAAGAGACCCAGTACTTC. The full variable domain, completed using reference TRBV11-2 and TRBJ2-5, is EAGVAQSPRYKIIEKRQSVAFWCNPISGHATLYWYQQILGQGPKLLIQFQNNGVVDDSQLPKDRFSAERLKGVDSTLKIQPAKLEDSAVYLCASSSRGRTRQETQYFGPGTRLLVL.

This clone has a handful of counts. The CDR3 here is CASSKRPFLFSYNEQFF. The CDR3, as DNA: TGTGCCAGCAGCAAGCGACCGTTCCTGTTTTCCTACAATGAGCAGTTCTTC. The V call is TRBV21-1, the J call TRBJ2-1. TRBV21-1 is a recognized pseudogene. This CDR3 spans 17 amino acids.

The chain uses TRBV9 and TRBJ2-3; D remains unclear. The CDR3 spans 12 residues. The germline V gene has CDR1 SGDLS and CDR2 YYNGEE. V lost 3 bases to trimming and J lost 3 bases, with 5 bases between them. CDR3 sequence: CASSAETDTQYF. The CDR3 bases are TGTGCCAGCAGCGCGGAAACAGATACGCAGTATTTT.

The chain joins TRBV4-3 to TRBJ2-1; no definite D call. Germline V CDR1 and CDR2: LGHNA, YSLEER. V was cut by 3 bases and J by 8 bases, with 11 bases left in between. CDR3 length: 13 amino acids. The CDR3 spells CASSQGRADEQFF. The CDR3 DNA follows: TGCGCCAGCAGCCAGGGTAGGGCCGATGAGCAGTTCTTC.

This clone has a handful of counts. The V and J genes are TRBV6-5 and TRBJ2-7, with TRBD2 as a possible D gene (6 bases). The CDR3 is 15 residues long. The germline V gene encodes CDR1 MNHEY and CDR2 SVGAGI. Deletions cut 6 bases from V and 2 bases from J, with 17 bases between. CDR3 sequence reads: CASRTTGLTAYEQYF. The CDR3 DNA follows: TGTGCCAGCAGGACCACGGGACTCACCGCCTACGAGCAGTACTTC.

This clone was detected only a few times. The chain recombines TRBV7-9 with TRBJ1-4; D gene unclear. Germline V gives CDR1 SEHNR, CDR2 FQNEAQ (reference sequence). Trimming stripped 6 bases from V and 7 bases from J, with 18 bases between. The CDR3 contains 15 residues. In nucleotides, the CDR3 is TGTGCCAGCAGTTCGGATATCGGCGTGGTTGAAAAACTGTTTTTT. It is translated as CASSSDIGVVEKLFF.

This clone was detected once. Other nucleotide sequences from this sample produce the same CDR3. This chain uses TRBV20-1 with TRBJ2-3; D remains ambiguous. Germline V gene data show CDR1 as DFQATT and CDR2 as SNEGSKA (reference sequence). The CDR3 extends over 11 amino acids. V lost 5 bases to trimming and J lost 1 base, with 4 bases between them. CDR3 DNA: TGCAGTGCTGCTCGCACAGATACGCAGTATTTT. It specifies CSAARTDTQYF.

The V gene is TRBV4-3, the J gene TRBJ1-5; 9 bases align to TRBD1. V lost 0 bases, J lost 4 bases, and 10 bases stayed unmatched. The germline V gene encodes CDR1 LGHNA and CDR2 YSLEER. The CDR3 has 18 residues. The CDR3 DNA follows: TGCGCCAGCAGCCAAGAGCCGCTTCGGGGGACAGGGAATCAGCCCCAGCATTTT. Its translation: CASSQEPLRGTGNQPQHF.